What follows is one T cell receptor (beta chain) and its context. The sample belongs to a study of CD8+CD57+ T cells in acquired aplastic anemia. Genomic DNA acted as the template from which TCR beta VDJ combination and CDR3 sequence profiling were carried out. MiXCR, applied by TCRdb to the reads, yields one record per CDR3 protein. The sample shows 400,000 to 450,000 distinct CDR3 sequences, 60% to 80% of them seen only once. The CDR3 sequence is 16 residues long. With 4 bases clipped from V and 3 bases from J, the junction kept 8 bases outside the gene matches. CDR1 SGHKS and CDR2 YYEKEE come from the germline V gene (reference sequence).

Sequencing was performed on sorted CD4+, CD8+, or CD8+CD57+ T cells (not recorded which) from PBMCs. The sequence derives from a human donor in good health, serving as a control. The chain recombines TRBV5-5 with TRBJ1-4; TRBD1 matches at 8 bases. The CDR3: CASSQLCRGPNEKLFF. The CDR3 nucleotides read TGTGCCAGCAGCCAACTTTGCAGGGGGCCTAATGAAAAACTGTTTTTT.